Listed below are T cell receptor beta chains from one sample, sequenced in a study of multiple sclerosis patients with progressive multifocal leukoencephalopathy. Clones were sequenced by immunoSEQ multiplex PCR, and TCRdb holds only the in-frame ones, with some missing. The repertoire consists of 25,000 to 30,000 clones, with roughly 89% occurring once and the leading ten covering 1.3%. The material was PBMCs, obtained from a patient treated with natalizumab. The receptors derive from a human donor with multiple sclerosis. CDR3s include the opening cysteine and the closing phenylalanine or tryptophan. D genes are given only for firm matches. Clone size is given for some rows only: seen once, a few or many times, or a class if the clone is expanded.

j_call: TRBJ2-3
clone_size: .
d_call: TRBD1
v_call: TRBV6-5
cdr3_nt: TGTGCCAGCAGTGCGGACAGGGGAAAGACAGATACGCAGTATTTT
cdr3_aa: CASSADRGKTDTQYF

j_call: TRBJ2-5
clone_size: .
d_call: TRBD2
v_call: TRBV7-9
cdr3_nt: TGTGCCAGCAGCAGCACTAGCGGGGGGGCCCAGCAGTACTTC
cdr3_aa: CASSSTSGGAQQYF

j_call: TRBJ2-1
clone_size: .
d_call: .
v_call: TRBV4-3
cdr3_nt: TGCGCCAGCAGCCCCTCGGGACAGGTTTTAGCGGGACCAAACAATGAGCAGTTCTTC
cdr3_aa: CASSPSGQVLAGPNNEQFF

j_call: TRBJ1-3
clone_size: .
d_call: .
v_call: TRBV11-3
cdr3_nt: TGTGCCAGCACCTTAGGGGGAAACACCATATATTTT
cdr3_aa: CASTLGGNTIYF

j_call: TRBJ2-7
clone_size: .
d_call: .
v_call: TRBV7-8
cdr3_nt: TGTGCCAGCAGCCCCAGGGGGGGGCAGTCCTACGAGCAGTACTTC
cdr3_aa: CASSPRGGQSYEQYF

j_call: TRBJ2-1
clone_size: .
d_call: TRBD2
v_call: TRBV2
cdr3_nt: TGTGCCAGCAGTGAATTCAGACTAGCGGGGGGGTATGATGAGCAGTTCTTC
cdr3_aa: CASSEFRLAGGYDEQFF

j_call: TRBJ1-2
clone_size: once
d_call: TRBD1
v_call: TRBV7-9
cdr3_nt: TGTGCCAGCAGCTCACGGGACAGCTATGGCTACACCTTC
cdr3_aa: CASSSRDSYGYTF

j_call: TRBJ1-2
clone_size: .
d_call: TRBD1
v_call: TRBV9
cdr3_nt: TGTGCCAGCAGCGTAGCCGGGACAGGGGGCGGCCACTATGGCTACACCTTC
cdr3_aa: CASSVAGTGGGHYGYTF

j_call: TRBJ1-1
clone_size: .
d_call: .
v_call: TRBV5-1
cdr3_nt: TGCGCCAGCACGGGCAGCGGAATGAACACTGAAGCTTTCTTT
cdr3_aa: CASTGSGMNTEAFF

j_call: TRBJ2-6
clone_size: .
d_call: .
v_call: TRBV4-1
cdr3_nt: TGCGCCAGCAGCCAATTCCAGTTCGGAGGTTTAGGTGGGGCCAACGTCCTGACTTTC
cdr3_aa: CASSQFQFGGLGGANVLTF

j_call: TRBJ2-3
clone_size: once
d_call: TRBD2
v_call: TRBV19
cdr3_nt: TGTGCCAGTAGCGGGGGGGCCGGCGCAGATACGCAGTATTTT
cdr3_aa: CASSGGAGADTQYF

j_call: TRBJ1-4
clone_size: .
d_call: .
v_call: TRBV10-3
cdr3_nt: TGTGCCATCAGGGGAACAACTAATGAAAAACTGTTTTTT
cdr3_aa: CAIRGTTNEKLFF

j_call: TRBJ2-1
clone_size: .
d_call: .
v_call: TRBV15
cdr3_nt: TGTGCCACCAGCAGAGGCCGGGGGCCGAGAGATGAGCAGTTCTTC
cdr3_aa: CATSRGRGPRDEQFF

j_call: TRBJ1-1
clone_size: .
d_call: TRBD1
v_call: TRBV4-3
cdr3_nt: TGCGCCAGCAGCCAAGATAGGACAGGGGGCACTGAAGCTTTCTTT
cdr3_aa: CASSQDRTGGTEAFF

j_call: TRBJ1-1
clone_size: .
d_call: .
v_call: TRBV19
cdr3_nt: TGTGCCAGTACCAAATCGTCGGGGTTCCGTGAAGCTTTCTTT
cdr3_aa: CASTKSSGFREAFF

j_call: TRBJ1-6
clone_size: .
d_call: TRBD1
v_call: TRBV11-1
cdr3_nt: TGTGCCAGCAGCGCCAACAGGGGACAGGATTCACCCCTCCACTTT
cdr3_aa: CASSANRGQDSPLHF

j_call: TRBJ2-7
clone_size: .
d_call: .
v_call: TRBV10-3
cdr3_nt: TGTGCCATCAGCCCCCGACCAGGGTTGGGTGAGCAGTACTTC
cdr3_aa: CAISPRPGLGEQYF

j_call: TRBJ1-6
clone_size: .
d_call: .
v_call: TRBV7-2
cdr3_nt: TGTGCCAGCAGCCCTCGGACGGTCAAAAATTCACCCCTCCACTTT
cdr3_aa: CASSPRTVKNSPLHF

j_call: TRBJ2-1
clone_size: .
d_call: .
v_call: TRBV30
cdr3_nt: TGTGCCTGGAGTGTTCTAAAAGGCGGTTACTCCTACAATGAGCAGTTCTTC
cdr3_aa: CAWSVLKGGYSYNEQFF

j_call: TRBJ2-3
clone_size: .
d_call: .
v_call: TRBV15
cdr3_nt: TGTGCCACCAGCAGAGATTCCAGGGCTGCAGATACGCAGTATTTT
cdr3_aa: CATSRDSRAADTQYF

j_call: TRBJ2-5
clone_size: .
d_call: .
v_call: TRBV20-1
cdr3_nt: TGCAGTGCTAGATATGAGACCCAGTACTTC
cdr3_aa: CSARYETQYF

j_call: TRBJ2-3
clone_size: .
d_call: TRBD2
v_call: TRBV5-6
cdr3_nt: TGTGCCAGCAGCAAGATGACACTAGCGGATAGCACAGATACGCAGTATTTT
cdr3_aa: CASSKMTLADSTDTQYF

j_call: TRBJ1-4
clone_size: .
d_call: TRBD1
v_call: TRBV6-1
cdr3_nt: TGTGCCAGCAGTGAAAAAACCGGGACAGGGGGTGAAAAACTGTTTTTT
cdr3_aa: CASSEKTGTGGEKLFF

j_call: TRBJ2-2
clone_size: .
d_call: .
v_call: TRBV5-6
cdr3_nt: TGTGCCAGCACAGGGCGGTGGACCGGGGAGCTGTTTTTT
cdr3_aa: CASTGRWTGELFF

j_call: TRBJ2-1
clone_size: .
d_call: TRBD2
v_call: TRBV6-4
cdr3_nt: TGTGCCAGCAGTGACGAGGCGGGGGGTTACAATGAGCAGTTCTTC
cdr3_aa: CASSDEAGGYNEQFF

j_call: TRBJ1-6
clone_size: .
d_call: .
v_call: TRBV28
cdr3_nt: TGTGCCAGCAGTTTGGGGCAGCCTTCACCCCTCCACTTT
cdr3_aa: CASSLGQPSPLHF

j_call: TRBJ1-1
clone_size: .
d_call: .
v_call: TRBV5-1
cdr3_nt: TGCGCCAGCAGCTTGGAAATAGGTAACACTGAAGCTTTCTTT
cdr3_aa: CASSLEIGNTEAFF